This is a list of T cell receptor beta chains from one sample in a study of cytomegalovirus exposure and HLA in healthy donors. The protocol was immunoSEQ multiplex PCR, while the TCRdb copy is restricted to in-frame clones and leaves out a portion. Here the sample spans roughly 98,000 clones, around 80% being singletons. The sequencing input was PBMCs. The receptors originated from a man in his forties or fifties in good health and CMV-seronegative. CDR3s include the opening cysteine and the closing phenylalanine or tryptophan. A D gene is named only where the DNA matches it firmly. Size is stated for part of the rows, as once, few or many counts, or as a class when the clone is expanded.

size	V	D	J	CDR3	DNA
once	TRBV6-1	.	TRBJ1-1	CASIRRGYTEAFF	TGTGCCAGCATCCGAAGGGGGTACACTGAAGCTTTCTTT
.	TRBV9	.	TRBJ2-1	CASSPLSGYNEQFF	TGTGCCAGCAGCCCTCTCTCGGGCTACAATGAGCAGTTCTTC
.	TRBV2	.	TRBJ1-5	CASTTPRGPQHF	TGTGCCAGCACCACACCCCGGGGGCCCCAGCATTTT
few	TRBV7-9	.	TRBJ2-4	CASSFAPGPIALAKNIQYF	TGTGCCAGCAGCTTCGCGCCAGGCCCCATTGCCCTAGCCAAAAACATTCAGTACTTC
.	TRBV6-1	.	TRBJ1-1	CASTVNTEAFF	TGTGCCAGCACTGTGAACACTGAAGCTTTCTTT
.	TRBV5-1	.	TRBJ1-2	CASSLAQDYTF	TGCGCCAGCAGCTTGGCTCAGGACTACACCTTC
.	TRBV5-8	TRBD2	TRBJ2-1	CASRYLAGGIYNEQFF	TGTGCCAGCAGATACCTAGCGGGGGGTATCTACAATGAGCAGTTCTTC
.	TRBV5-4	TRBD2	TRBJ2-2	CASSLTSGGGTGELFF	TGTGCCAGCAGCTTAACTAGCGGGGGGGGCACCGGGGAGCTGTTTTTT
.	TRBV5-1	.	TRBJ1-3	CASSINTGSGNTIYF	TGCGCCAGCAGCATAAACACAGGGTCCGGAAACACCATATATTTT
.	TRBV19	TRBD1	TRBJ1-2	CASTHRQGAYYGYTF	TGTGCCAGTACACATCGACAGGGGGCCTACTATGGCTACACCTTC
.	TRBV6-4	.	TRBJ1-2	CASKAGVENYGYTF	TGTGCCAGCAAAGCAGGGGTCGAAAACTATGGCTACACCTTC
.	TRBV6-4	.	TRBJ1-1	CASSDDSGTEAFF	TGTGCCAGCAGTGACGACAGTGGAACTGAAGCTTTCTTT
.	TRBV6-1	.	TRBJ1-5	CASSELPRGNQPQHF	TGTGCCAGCAGTGAACTTCCACGGGGCAATCAGCCCCAGCATTTT
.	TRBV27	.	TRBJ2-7	CASRQSGRNEQYF	TGTGCCAGCAGACAAAGCGGGCGCAACGAGCAGTACTTC